This section outlines one T cell receptor (beta chain) sequence together with its context. The antigen is unknown. Profiled with immunoSEQ multiplex PCR; TCRdb holds only in-frame clones, not every one. The sample records about 34,000 clones, around 70% being singletons. CDR3 length: 14 residues. With 5 bases removed from V and 6 bases from J, the gap between germline ends came to 16 bases. The germline CDR1 and CDR2 sequences are MNHEY and SMNVEV (reference sequence). The data originate from a study of STAT5B mutations in CD4+ large granular lymphocyte leukemia. Whole-study findings and limits: Top patient clones used TRBV06 genes more often: 8/27 versus 2/35 in controls.

This chain connects TRBV27 to TRBJ1-2; D not certain. This TCR was sampled from a human donor in good health. Sequenced input: CD4+ T cells from blood buffy coats. CDR3 sequence reads: CASSPGHAKHGYTF. CDR3 coding DNA: TGTGCCAGCAGTCCGGGCCATGCGAAACATGGCTACACCTTC.